These 13 T cell receptor beta chains share one sample of origin, sequenced in a study of vaccination and CD4 T cells after COVID-19. No antigen is known for these receptors. Treatment specified: approximately 9-day PBMC culture with coronavirus spike peptide pools or control peptides (ViraFEST assay). Sequenced with the Oncomine TCR Beta short-read assay was DNA taken from cultured CD4+ T cells. Each CDR3 protein is one row after TCRdb ran MiXCR on the PCR reads. The table includes approximately 12,000 distinct CDR3 sequences, 60% to 80% detected once. The sample consisted of CD4+ T cells from blood, cultured in vitro. Receptors were obtained from a human donor who had recovered from COVID-19.

This clonotype appeared once. This sequence joins TRBV7-8 and TRBJ2-5; D tentatively reads TRBD1 or TRBD2 (7 bases each). The ends were cut back, 1 base at V and 2 bases at J, with 11 bases in the middle. CDR1 SGHVS and CDR2 FQNEAQ come from the germline V gene. The CDR3 contains 15 residues. The CDR3 is CASSLVRGGQETQYF. The CDR3 nucleotides are TGTGCCAGCAGCTTAGTCAGGGGGGGTCAAGAGACCCAGTACTTC. Combining the CDR3 with reference TRBV7-8 and TRBJ2-5 gives the whole variable domain GAGVSQSPRYKVAKRGQDVALRCDPISGHVSLFWYQQALGQGPEFLTYFQNEAQLDKSGLPSDRFFAERPEGSVSTLKIQRTQQEDSAVYLCASSLVRGGQETQYFGPGTRLLVL.

The sample holds a few counts of this clonotype. The chain carries TRBV6-1 and TRBJ1-5, with TRBD1 matching 7 bases. Per the germline V gene, CDR1 is MNHNS and CDR2 is SASEGT. This CDR3 has 16 residues. Trimming cost V 8 bases and J 3 bases; bases outside gene matches: 13. The CDR3 nucleotides are TGTGCCAGCGCTAACACACAGGGGAGGTACAATCAGCCCCAGCATTTT. Residues: CASANTQGRYNQPQHF.

The rearrangement links TRBV20-1 to TRBJ1-1, with a tentative D call TRBD1 (6 bases). Germline lookup yields CDR1 DFQATT and CDR2 SNEGSKA (reference sequence). Trimming took off 1 base at V and 1 base at J, with 16 bases between the two ends. This CDR3 has 16 residues. CDR3 coding DNA: TGCAGTGCTAGAGGGCCGGGACTCAGGGGGAACACTGAAGCTTTCTTT. Translated, it gives CSARGPGLRGNTEAFF.

A single count supports this clonotype. This chain links TRBV15 with TRBJ2-2, with TRBD2 identical over 9 bases. The CDR3 totals 15 residues. After removal of 8 bases from V and 6 bases from J, the junction contained 10 bases not matched to a gene. CDR1 and CDR2 (germline): LNHNV, YYDKDF (reference sequence). CDR3 amino acids: CATARTGTSSGELFF. The CDR3 DNA is TGTGCCACCGCTCGTACCGGGACTAGCTCCGGGGAGCTGTTTTTT.

The chain is built from TRBV28 and TRBJ1-1, with D possibly TRBD1 on 5 matching bases. Germline-derived CDR1 and CDR2 are MDHEN and SYDVKM. This CDR3 contains 14 residues. V was pared by 3 bases and J by 0 bases, with 8 bases between. CDR3 sequence: CASSFAGMNTEAFF. The CDR3 region has the DNA TGTGCCAGCAGTTTCGCAGGGATGAACACTGAAGCTTTCTTT.

V and J are TRBV19 and TRBJ1-5; D is ambiguous. Germline loops: CDR1 LNHDA, CDR2 SQIVND (reference sequence). The germline V and J ends were trimmed by 3 bases and 4 bases, with 10 bases remaining between them. The CDR3 sequence is 14 residues long. CDR3 bases: TGTGCCAGTAGTATCGCACCCGGGAATCAGCCCCAGCATTTT. Protein: CASSIAPGNQPQHF.

This sequence joins TRBV21-1 and TRBJ2-7; TRBD1 reflects the table's D call only, with no check against the DNA. TRBV21-1 is a documented pseudogene. This CDR3 region has 15 residues. The CDR3, as DNA: TGTGCCAGCAGCATGGGGGTCGACCAGGGTTACGAGCAGTACTTC. It yields the protein CASSMGVDQGYEQYF.

The DNA of the CDR3 is TGTGCCAGTAGTATAGAAAGTACATGGGGCTACACCTTC. Translated: CASSIESTWGYTF. This sequence joins TRBV19 and TRBJ1-2; D is unresolved. Trimming shortened V by 0 bases and J by 8 bases, and 10 bases separated the two germline ends. Germline CDR1 LNHDA, CDR2 SQIVND (reference sequence). This CDR3 has 13 residues.

This clonotype has only one observation. The genes are TRBV12-3 or TRBV12-4 and TRBJ1-5; 7 nucleotides line up with TRBD1. The CDR3 is made up of 14 amino acids. The V and J ends lost 7 bases and 4 bases, in that order; junction bases with no gene match: 7. This CDR3 is CASTYNRGNQPQHF. In nucleotides, the CDR3 is TGTGCCAGCACATATAACAGGGGTAATCAGCCCCAGCATTTT.

The V call is TRBV27, the J call TRBJ2-5; D gene unclear. V shed 5 bases and J shed 2 bases, with 9 bases lying between them. This CDR3 contains 13 residues. CDR1 and CDR2 (germline): MNHEY, SMNVEV (reference sequence). As DNA, the CDR3 is TGTGCCAGCAGTCCAATAGGGCAAGAGACCCAGTACTTC. This gives the protein CASSPIGQETQYF.

The rearrangement links TRBV19 to TRBJ2-7, with D hard to call. Germline CDR1 reads LNHDA; CDR2 reads SQIVND (reference sequence). The CDR3 extends over 13 amino acids. V was cut by 0 bases and J by 7 bases, with 10 bases left in between. CDR3 DNA sequence: TGTGCCAGTAGTATAGATCTATTGGGGGAGCAGTACTTC. Residues: CASSIDLLGEQYF.

This clonotype appeared once. V gene TRBV20-1 combines with J gene TRBJ1-5; D is undetermined. There are 14 residues in the CDR3. V gave up 3 bases and J gave up 3 bases, with 12 bases separating them. Germline assignment: CDR1 DFQATT and CDR2 SNEGSKA (reference sequence). The chain's CDR3 is CSASKRQLNQPQHF. CDR3 nucleotides: TGCAGTGCTAGTAAGAGACAACTCAATCAGCCCCAGCATTTT.

The chain links TRBV20-1 to TRBJ1-4; D unresolved. From germline, CDR1 is DFQATT and CDR2 SNEGSKA (reference sequence). This CDR3 has 12 amino acids. Trimming pared 3 bases from V and 8 bases from J, leaving 10 bases between. CDR3 in DNA: TGCAGTGCTAGCAACAGCCAAGAAAAACTGTTTTTT. It encodes CSASNSQEKLFF.